The rows below give T cell receptor beta chains drawn from one sample of a study of cytomegalovirus exposure and HLA in healthy donors. Clones were sequenced by immunoSEQ multiplex PCR, and TCRdb holds only the in-frame ones, with some missing. The sample holds approximately 220,000 clones, 76% seen once. Source material: PBMCs. These receptors came from a man younger than 30 in good health and CMV-seronegative. The CDR3 runs from the conserved cysteine through the conserved F or W. Each record gives: CDR3 protein, CDR3 DNA, clone size, J gene, D gene, V gene, CDR3 length. The D gene is left open where the match is weak. Expanded clones are given a class, and other clones once, few, many or no size at all.

CDR3 protein: CAWRGEARGYTF
CDR3 DNA: TGTGCCTGGAGGGGAGAAGCAAGGGGCTACACCTTC
clone size: NA
J gene: TRBJ1-2
D gene: NA
V gene: TRBV30
CDR3 length: 12

CDR3 protein: CASSYSAGVAFF
CDR3 DNA: TGTGCCAGCAGTTACAGTGCAGGGGTAGCTTTCTTT
clone size: NA
J gene: TRBJ1-1
D gene: NA
V gene: TRBV6-5
CDR3 length: 12

CDR3 protein: CASSYHFADEQFF
CDR3 DNA: TGTGCCAGCAGTTACCACTTCGCCGATGAGCAGTTCTTC
clone size: NA
J gene: TRBJ2-1
D gene: NA
V gene: TRBV6-5
CDR3 length: 13

CDR3 protein: CASSQGSQSSYEQYF
CDR3 DNA: TGCGCCAGCAGCCAAGGAAGTCAGTCCTCCTACGAGCAGTACTTC
clone size: few
J gene: TRBJ2-7
D gene: NA
V gene: TRBV4-1
CDR3 length: 15

CDR3 protein: CSVESAGEKLFF
CDR3 DNA: TGCAGCGTTGAGTCAGCGGGAGAAAAACTGTTTTTT
clone size: NA
J gene: TRBJ1-4
D gene: NA
V gene: TRBV29-1
CDR3 length: 12

CDR3 protein: CASSSSYEQYF
CDR3 DNA: TGTGCCAGCAGCTCGTCCTACGAGCAGTACTTC
clone size: NA
J gene: TRBJ2-7
D gene: NA
V gene: TRBV13
CDR3 length: 11

CDR3 protein: CASSPGQGHEQYF
CDR3 DNA: TGTGCCAGCAGCCCTGGACAGGGCCACGAGCAGTACTTC
clone size: NA
J gene: TRBJ2-7
D gene: TRBD1
V gene: TRBV9
CDR3 length: 13

CDR3 protein: CASSGSRADQPQHF
CDR3 DNA: TGTGCCAGCAGCGGAAGCAGGGCTGATCAGCCCCAGCATTTT
clone size: NA
J gene: TRBJ1-5
D gene: NA
V gene: TRBV27
CDR3 length: 14

CDR3 protein: CAWTVSGNTIYF
CDR3 DNA: TGTGCCTGGACAGTTTCTGGAAACACCATATATTTT
clone size: NA
J gene: TRBJ1-3
D gene: NA
V gene: TRBV30
CDR3 length: 12

CDR3 protein: CASSTRTDLNQPQHF
CDR3 DNA: TGTGCCAGCAGCACCCGGACAGACCTCAATCAGCCCCAGCATTTT
clone size: NA
J gene: TRBJ1-5
D gene: NA
V gene: TRBV7-8
CDR3 length: 15

CDR3 protein: CASSEGTGQPQHF
CDR3 DNA: TGTGCCAGCAGTGAAGGGACAGGACAGCCCCAGCATTTT
clone size: NA
J gene: TRBJ1-5
D gene: TRBD1
V gene: TRBV2
CDR3 length: 13

CDR3 protein: CASAPQGANTEAFF
CDR3 DNA: TGCGCCAGCGCTCCCCAGGGGGCAAACACTGAAGCTTTCTTT
clone size: few
J gene: TRBJ1-1
D gene: TRBD1
V gene: TRBV5-1
CDR3 length: 14

CDR3 protein: CASSIDLLAVSINEQFF
CDR3 DNA: TGTGCCAGTAGTATAGATCTACTAGCGGTTTCCATCAATGAGCAGTTCTTC
clone size: NA
J gene: TRBJ2-1
D gene: TRBD2
V gene: TRBV19
CDR3 length: 17

CDR3 protein: CASSVAGGYNEQFF
CDR3 DNA: TGTGCCAGCAGTGTAGCGGGGGGATACAATGAGCAGTTCTTC
clone size: NA
J gene: TRBJ2-1
D gene: TRBD2
V gene: TRBV25-1
CDR3 length: 14

CDR3 protein: CASRRLAGWEQYF
CDR3 DNA: TGTGCCAGCAGGCGACTAGCGGGATGGGAGCAGTACTTC
clone size: NA
J gene: TRBJ2-7
D gene: TRBD2
V gene: TRBV6-5
CDR3 length: 13

CDR3 protein: CASSPNAKAGPEQYF
CDR3 DNA: TGTGCCAGCTCTCCAAATGCAAAAGCGGGACCCGAGCAGTACTTC
clone size: NA
J gene: TRBJ2-7
D gene: TRBD2
V gene: TRBV18
CDR3 length: 15

CDR3 protein: CASSEDSPYNSPLHF
CDR3 DNA: TGTGCCAGCAGTGAAGACAGTCCCTATAATTCACCCCTCCACTTT
clone size: NA
J gene: TRBJ1-6
D gene: NA
V gene: TRBV2
CDR3 length: 15

CDR3 protein: CASGASGGEQYF
CDR3 DNA: TGTGCTAGTGGTGCTAGCGGCGGCGAGCAGTACTTC
clone size: NA
J gene: TRBJ2-7
D gene: TRBD2
V gene: TRBV12-5
CDR3 length: 12

CDR3 protein: CASSFSDSPGGEQYF
CDR3 DNA: TGTGCCAGCAGTTTCTCAGACAGTCCCGGCGGCGAGCAGTACTTC
clone size: NA
J gene: TRBJ2-7
D gene: NA
V gene: TRBV27
CDR3 length: 15

CDR3 protein: CASSSGSVMNTEAFF
CDR3 DNA: TGTGCCAGCAGCTCGGGTTCGGTGATGAACACTGAAGCTTTCTTT
clone size: once
J gene: TRBJ1-1
D gene: NA
V gene: TRBV5-4
CDR3 length: 15

CDR3 protein: CASSFNLGRETQYF
CDR3 DNA: TGTGCCAGCAGCTTTAATCTTGGGAGAGAGACCCAGTACTTC
clone size: NA
J gene: TRBJ2-5
D gene: NA
V gene: TRBV7-8
CDR3 length: 14

CDR3 protein: CASSFGGTDGYTF
CDR3 DNA: TGTGCCAGCAGTTTTGGAGGGACGGATGGCTACACCTTC
clone size: many
J gene: TRBJ1-2
D gene: NA
V gene: TRBV28
CDR3 length: 13

CDR3 protein: CASSLRARAETQYF
CDR3 DNA: TGTGCCAGCAGTTTAAGGGCCAGGGCAGAGACCCAGTACTTC
clone size: NA
J gene: TRBJ2-5
D gene: NA
V gene: TRBV27
CDR3 length: 14

CDR3 protein: CASRLEETQYF
CDR3 DNA: TGTGCCAGCAGACTAGAAGAGACCCAGTACTTC
clone size: NA
J gene: TRBJ2-5
D gene: NA
V gene: TRBV2
CDR3 length: 11

CDR3 protein: CASSLPSASNEQFF
CDR3 DNA: TGTGCCAGCAGTTTACCCAGCGCAAGCAATGAGCAGTTCTTC
clone size: NA
J gene: TRBJ2-1
D gene: NA
V gene: TRBV28
CDR3 length: 14

CDR3 protein: CASSSAGAFTEAFF
CDR3 DNA: TGTGCCAGCAGTTCGGCAGGGGCTTTTACTGAAGCTTTCTTT
clone size: NA
J gene: TRBJ1-1
D gene: NA
V gene: TRBV28
CDR3 length: 14

CDR3 protein: CASSLDRNTEAFF
CDR3 DNA: TGTGCCAGCAGTTTAGATAGGAACACTGAAGCTTTCTTT
clone size: NA
J gene: TRBJ1-1
D gene: NA
V gene: TRBV27
CDR3 length: 13

CDR3 protein: CASSRRQPSNTGELFF
CDR3 DNA: TGTGCCAGCAGTAGGAGACAGCCCTCTAACACCGGGGAGCTGTTTTTT
clone size: NA
J gene: TRBJ2-2
D gene: NA
V gene: TRBV2
CDR3 length: 16

CDR3 protein: CASSLGPPGVTQYF
CDR3 DNA: TGTGCCAGCAGCTTAGGCCCTCCAGGGGTGACCCAGTACTTC
clone size: NA
J gene: TRBJ2-5
D gene: NA
V gene: TRBV11-3
CDR3 length: 14

CDR3 protein: CASSLPTEDYGYTF
CDR3 DNA: TGTGCCAGCAGTCTACCGACAGAAGATTATGGCTACACCTTC
clone size: NA
J gene: TRBJ1-2
D gene: NA
V gene: TRBV28
CDR3 length: 14

CDR3 protein: CASSNQGNTEAFF
CDR3 DNA: TGCGCCAGCAGTAATCAGGGGAACACTGAAGCTTTCTTT
clone size: NA
J gene: TRBJ1-1
D gene: NA
V gene: TRBV10-1
CDR3 length: 13

CDR3 protein: CASSTSGGAGAEAFF
CDR3 DNA: TGTGCCAGCAGCACGTCAGGGGGCGCGGGGGCTGAAGCTTTCTTT
clone size: NA
J gene: TRBJ1-1
D gene: TRBD1
V gene: TRBV5-4
CDR3 length: 15

CDR3 protein: CATGQIEEKLFF
CDR3 DNA: TGTGCCACCGGACAGATTGAGGAAAAACTGTTTTTT
clone size: NA
J gene: TRBJ1-4
D gene: NA
V gene: TRBV10-3
CDR3 length: 12

CDR3 protein: CASSPRTGSRAGANVLTF
CDR3 DNA: TGTGCCAGCAGCCCTAGAACCGGTTCCAGGGCTGGGGCCAACGTCCTGACTTTC
clone size: NA
J gene: TRBJ2-6
D gene: NA
V gene: TRBV5-4
CDR3 length: 18

CDR3 protein: CASSLAGVYEQYF
CDR3 DNA: TGTGCCAGCAGCTTAGCGGGAGTCTACGAGCAGTACTTC
clone size: NA
J gene: TRBJ2-7
D gene: TRBD2
V gene: TRBV5-4
CDR3 length: 13

CDR3 protein: CASSLGLAVVGEQFF
CDR3 DNA: TGTGCCAGCAGCTTAGGGCTAGCGGTCGTGGGGGAGCAGTTCTTC
clone size: few
J gene: TRBJ2-1
D gene: TRBD2
V gene: TRBV5-4
CDR3 length: 15

CDR3 protein: CASSPAGGQYNEQFF
CDR3 DNA: TGTGCCAGCAGTCCAGCGGGAGGGCAGTACAATGAGCAGTTCTTC
clone size: few
J gene: TRBJ2-1
D gene: TRBD2
V gene: TRBV6-4
CDR3 length: 15

CDR3 protein: CASGARHGYTF
CDR3 DNA: TGTGCCAGCGGGGCCAGGCATGGCTACACCTTC
clone size: NA
J gene: TRBJ1-2
D gene: NA
V gene: TRBV9
CDR3 length: 11

CDR3 protein: CASSQGKLRQVSYEQYF
CDR3 DNA: TGCGCCAGCAGTCAGGGAAAGCTTAGACAGGTTTCCTACGAGCAGTACTTC
clone size: NA
J gene: TRBJ2-7
D gene: NA
V gene: TRBV23-1
CDR3 length: 17

CDR3 protein: CASSLDGGRRDYTF
CDR3 DNA: TGTGCCAGCAGTTTGGACGGTGGGAGGAGAGACTACACCTTC
clone size: NA
J gene: TRBJ1-2
D gene: NA
V gene: TRBV28
CDR3 length: 14

CDR3 protein: CASRIGQPYGYTF
CDR3 DNA: TGTGCCAGCAGAATAGGACAGCCCTATGGCTACACCTTC
clone size: NA
J gene: TRBJ1-2
D gene: NA
V gene: TRBV28
CDR3 length: 13

CDR3 protein: CASNLGGMNTEAFF
CDR3 DNA: TGTGCCAGCAATCTGGGGGGAATGAACACTGAAGCTTTCTTT
clone size: once
J gene: TRBJ1-1
D gene: NA
V gene: TRBV27
CDR3 length: 14

CDR3 protein: CASSSPLGLSSGANVLTF
CDR3 DNA: TGTGCCAGCAGCTCACCACTGGGGCTCAGCTCTGGGGCCAACGTCCTGACTTTC
clone size: NA
J gene: TRBJ2-6
D gene: NA
V gene: TRBV9
CDR3 length: 18

CDR3 protein: CASSETGTGGHEQYF
CDR3 DNA: TGTGCCAGCAGTGAAACCGGGACTGGTGGGCACGAGCAGTACTTC
clone size: NA
J gene: TRBJ2-7
D gene: NA
V gene: TRBV28
CDR3 length: 15

CDR3 protein: CASSLIGGTPKVEQYF
CDR3 DNA: TGTGCCAGCAGCTTAATTGGCGGGACTCCAAAGGTCGAGCAGTACTTC
clone size: NA
J gene: TRBJ2-7
D gene: NA
V gene: TRBV7-2
CDR3 length: 16

CDR3 protein: CSVEFGSGELFF
CDR3 DNA: TGCAGCGTTGAATTCGGGTCCGGGGAGCTGTTTTTT
clone size: NA
J gene: TRBJ2-2
D gene: NA
V gene: TRBV29-1
CDR3 length: 12

CDR3 protein: CASSSTGGVYEQYF
CDR3 DNA: TGTGCCAGCAGCTCTACAGGGGGCGTTTACGAGCAGTACTTC
clone size: NA
J gene: TRBJ2-7
D gene: TRBD1
V gene: TRBV5-6
CDR3 length: 14

CDR3 protein: CASSLTQRQGWGYTF
CDR3 DNA: TGTGCCAGCAGCTTAACGCAACGACAGGGATGGGGCTACACCTTC
clone size: NA
J gene: TRBJ1-2
D gene: TRBD1
V gene: TRBV7-6
CDR3 length: 15

CDR3 protein: CASSPLTSGSEQFF
CDR3 DNA: TGTGCTAGCAGCCCTCTGACTAGCGGGAGTGAGCAGTTCTTC
clone size: NA
J gene: TRBJ2-1
D gene: TRBD2
V gene: TRBV7-7
CDR3 length: 14

CDR3 protein: CASSLDRALFEQYF
CDR3 DNA: TGTGCCAGCAGCCTGGACAGGGCCCTTTTTGAGCAGTACTTC
clone size: NA
J gene: TRBJ2-7
D gene: TRBD1
V gene: TRBV5-6
CDR3 length: 14

CDR3 protein: CASSPRTGFNNEQFF
CDR3 DNA: TGTGCCAGCAGCCCTCGGACAGGGTTTAACAATGAGCAGTTCTTC
clone size: once
J gene: TRBJ2-1
D gene: TRBD1
V gene: TRBV7-3
CDR3 length: 15

CDR3 protein: CASSDLAGDYNEQFF
CDR3 DNA: TGTGCCAGCAGTGACCTAGCGGGAGACTACAATGAGCAGTTCTTC
clone size: NA
J gene: TRBJ2-1
D gene: TRBD2
V gene: TRBV6-1
CDR3 length: 15